This TCR beta chain was identified during a study of cytomegalovirus exposure and HLA in healthy donors. The PCR employed 60 Vbeta primers together with 13 Jbeta primers. Repertoires were generated with immunoSEQ multiplex PCR, while TCRdb's copy carries only in-frame clones and drops some. The repertoire holds 120,000 to 150,000 clones, with approximately 80% as singletons. Germline CDR1 KGHSH, CDR2 LQKENI. The CDR3 consists of 17 residues. Trimming took 3 bases from V and 1 from J; bases not matched to a gene: 7. The sample consisted of PBMCs. The chain is built from TRBV18 and TRBJ1-5; TRBD1 agrees at 9 bases. The clonotype comes from a male donor in good health and CMV-seronegative. The CDR3 nucleotides read TGTGCCAGCTCACCCATTTCCGGGACAGGGAGCAATCAGCCCCAGCATTTT. Translation: CASSPISGTGSNQPQHF.